A selection of T cell receptor beta chains follows, all from one sample in a study of T cell responses to AZD1222 COVID-19 vaccine. Sequenced by immunoSEQ multiplex PCR; TCRdb stores in-frame clones only, minus some. This sample has some 120,000 clones, with around 89% found just once. This specimen consisted of peripheral blood, obtained on day 0 of MenACWY control vaccination. These receptors were collected from an adult in good health. Each CDR3 is given with its conserved first and last residue. A D gene is named only where the DNA matches it firmly. Expanded clones are given a class, and other clones once, few, many or no size at all.

abundance	v_gene	j_gene	d_gene	CDR3aa	CDR3nt
.	TRBV24-1	TRBJ2-2	TRBD1	CATSWTGEATGELFF	TGTGCCACCAGTTGGACAGGGGAGGCCACCGGGGAGCTGTTTTTT
.	TRBV19	TRBJ2-3	.	CASSIDGPSRSGTDTQYF	TGTGCCAGTAGTATAGATGGGCCTAGCAGAAGCGGCACAGATACGCAGTATTTT
.	TRBV2	TRBJ1-4	.	CASRRDNSNEKLFF	TGTGCCAGCCGTCGGGACAACTCTAATGAAAAACTGTTTTTT
.	TRBV9	TRBJ2-5	.	CASSTSLETQYF	TGTGCCAGCAGCACTAGCCTAGAGACCCAGTACTTC
.	TRBV1	TRBJ2-1	.	CTSSPPWEGRVYNEQFF	TGCACCAGCAGCCCCCCTTGGGAGGGAAGGGTCTACAATGAGCAGTTCTTC
.	TRBV9	TRBJ1-3	.	CASGTNSGNTIYF	TGTGCCAGCGGCACCAACTCTGGAAACACCATATATTTT
.	TRBV14	TRBJ1-6	TRBD1	CASSPTGGDYNSPLHF	TGTGCCAGCAGCCCGACAGGGGGGGATTATAATTCACCCCTCCACTTT
.	TRBV11-3	TRBJ2-7	.	CASSIKKLGPREQYF	TGTGCCAGCAGCATCAAGAAGCTGGGCCCTCGGGAGCAGTACTTC
.	TRBV7-9	TRBJ1-5	.	CASSRGGEGSNQPQHF	TGTGCCAGCAGCCGGGGAGGGGAGGGGAGCAATCAGCCCCAGCATTTT
.	TRBV28	TRBJ2-7	TRBD2	CASRFSGTTNSYEQYF	TGTGCCAGCAGGTTCTCCGGGACTACTAACTCCTACGAGCAGTACTTC
.	TRBV30	TRBJ1-1	.	CAWSAPAGWGAGRTEAFF	TGTGCCTGGAGTGCCCCCGCCGGATGGGGGGCCGGACGCACTGAAGCTTTCTTT
.	TRBV7-9	TRBJ1-2	.	CASSSLGGYTF	TGTGCCAGCAGCTCCCTAGGTGGCTACACCTTC
.	TRBV11-3	TRBJ2-1	.	CASSQPGPGVYNEQFF	TGTGCCAGCAGTCAACCCGGCCCGGGGGTCTACAATGAGCAGTTCTTC
.	TRBV9	TRBJ2-7	.	CASSASSGGREQYF	TGTGCCAGCAGCGCGTCGAGTGGAGGGCGCGAGCAGTACTTC
.	TRBV24-1	TRBJ2-1	TRBD2	CATSGAGTSGNYEQFF	TGTGCCACCAGTGGAGCCGGGACTAGCGGGAACTATGAGCAGTTCTTC
.	TRBV5-6	TRBJ2-7	TRBD1	CASSARDRGTYEQYF	TGTGCCAGCAGCGCCCGGGACAGGGGAACCTACGAGCAGTACTTC
.	TRBV12-3/TRBV12-4	TRBJ2-1	.	CASSFGPNEQFF	TGTGCCAGCAGTTTTGGACCCAATGAGCAGTTCTTC
.	TRBV5-6	TRBJ1-4	.	CASSPGATNEKLFF	TGTGCCAGCAGCCCAGGTGCAACTAATGAAAAACTGTTTTTT
.	TRBV27	TRBJ2-1	TRBD2	CASSLPGLAGGAQNYNEQFF	TGTGCCAGCAGTCTCCCGGGACTAGCGGGAGGGGCCCAAAACTACAATGAGCAGTTCTTC
once	TRBV12-3/TRBV12-4	TRBJ1-1	.	CASSFSSTEAFF	TGTGCCAGCAGTTTTTCTAGCACTGAAGCTTTCTTT
.	TRBV7-6	TRBJ1-4	.	CASSLRADEKLFF	TGTGCCAGCAGCCTCAGGGCGGACGAAAAACTGTTTTTT
.	TRBV6-1	TRBJ2-3	TRBD2	CASSVPGLAEPDTQYF	TGTGCCAGCAGTGTACCGGGACTAGCGGAACCAGATACGCAGTATTTT
once	TRBV9	TRBJ1-6	.	CASSVEGLYNSPLHF	TGTGCCAGCAGCGTAGAGGGTCTTTATAATTCACCCCTCCACTTT
.	TRBV5-1	TRBJ2-2	.	CASSLGLTGELFF	TGCGCCAGCAGCTTAGGGCTCACCGGGGAGCTGTTTTTT
.	TRBV30	TRBJ2-7	.	CAWSQEPHEQYF	TGTGCCTGGAGTCAGGAACCCCACGAGCAGTACTTC
few	TRBV6-1	TRBJ1-5	TRBD1	CASSEGQGERPQHF	TGTGCCAGCAGTGAGGGACAGGGCGAGCGGCCCCAGCATTTT
.	TRBV5-1	TRBJ1-1	.	CASSSGWGNTEAFF	TGCGCCAGCAGCTCTGGGTGGGGGAACACTGAAGCTTTCTTT
.	TRBV6-4	TRBJ2-6	.	CASSDSTATGANVLTF	TGTGCCAGCAGTGATTCGACAGCGACTGGGGCCAACGTCCTGACTTTC
few	TRBV29-1	TRBJ2-2	.	CSGKNTGELFF	TGCAGCGGAAAGAACACCGGGGAGCTGTTTTTT
.	TRBV5-4	TRBJ1-4	TRBD1	CASSLDYGTGGPNEKLFF	TGTGCCAGCAGCTTGGATTATGGGACAGGGGGCCCTAATGAAAAACTGTTTTTT
.	TRBV23-1	TRBJ2-3	.	CASSQDGGGTDTQYF	TGCGCCAGCAGCCAGGATGGCGGGGGCACAGATACGCAGTATTTT
.	TRBV29-1	TRBJ2-1	.	CSSEGVPHGSDGQFF	TGCAGCTCTGAGGGGGTCCCCCACGGGTCGGACGGGCAGTTCTTC